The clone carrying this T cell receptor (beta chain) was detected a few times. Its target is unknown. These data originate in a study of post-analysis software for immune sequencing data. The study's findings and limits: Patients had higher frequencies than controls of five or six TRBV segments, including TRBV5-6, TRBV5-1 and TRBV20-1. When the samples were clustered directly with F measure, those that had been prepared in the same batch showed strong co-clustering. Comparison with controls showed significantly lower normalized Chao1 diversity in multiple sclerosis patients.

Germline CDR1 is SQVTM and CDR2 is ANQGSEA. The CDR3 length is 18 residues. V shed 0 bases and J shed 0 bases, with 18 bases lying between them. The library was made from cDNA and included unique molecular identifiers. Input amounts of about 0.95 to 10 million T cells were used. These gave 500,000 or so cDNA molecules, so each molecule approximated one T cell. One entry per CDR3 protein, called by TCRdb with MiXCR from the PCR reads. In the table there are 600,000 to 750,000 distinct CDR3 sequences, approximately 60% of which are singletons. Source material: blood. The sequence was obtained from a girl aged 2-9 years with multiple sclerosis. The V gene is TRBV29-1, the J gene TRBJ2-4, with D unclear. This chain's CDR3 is CSVEDPVGAIPAKNIQYF. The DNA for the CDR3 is TGCAGCGTTGAAGATCCGGTTGGTGCGATACCAGCCAAAAACATTCAGTACTTC.